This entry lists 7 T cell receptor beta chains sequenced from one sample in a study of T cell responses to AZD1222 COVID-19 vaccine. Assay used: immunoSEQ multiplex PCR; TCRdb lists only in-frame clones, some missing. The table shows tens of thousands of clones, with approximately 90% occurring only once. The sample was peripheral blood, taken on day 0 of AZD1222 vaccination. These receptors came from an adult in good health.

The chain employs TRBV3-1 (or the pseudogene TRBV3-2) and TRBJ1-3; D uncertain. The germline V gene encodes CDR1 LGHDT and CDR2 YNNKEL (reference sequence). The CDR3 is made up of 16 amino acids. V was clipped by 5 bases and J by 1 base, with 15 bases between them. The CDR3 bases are TGTGCCAGCAGCAACCGGACCATTTTATCTGGAAACACCATATATTTT. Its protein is CASSNRTILSGNTIYF.

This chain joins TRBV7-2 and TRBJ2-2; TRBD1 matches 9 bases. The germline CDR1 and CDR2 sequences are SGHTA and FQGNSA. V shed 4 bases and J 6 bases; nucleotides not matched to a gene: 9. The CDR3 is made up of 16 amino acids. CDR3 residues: CASSSLPGQGSGELFF. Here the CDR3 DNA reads TGTGCCAGCAGCTCGCTCCCGGGACAGGGATCCGGGGAGCTGTTTTTT. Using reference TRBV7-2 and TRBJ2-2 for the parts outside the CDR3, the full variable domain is GAGVSQSPSNKVTEKGKDVELRCDPISGHTALYWYRQSLGQGLEFLIYFQGNSAPDKSGLPSDRFSAERTGGSVSTLTIQRTQQEDSAVYLCASSSLPGQGSGELFFGEGSRLTVL.

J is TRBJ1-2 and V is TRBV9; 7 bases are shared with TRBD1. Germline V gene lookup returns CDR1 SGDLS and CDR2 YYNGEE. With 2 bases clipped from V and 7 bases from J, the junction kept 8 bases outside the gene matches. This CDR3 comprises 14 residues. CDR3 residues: CASSVGRGEFGYTF. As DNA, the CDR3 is TGTGCCAGCAGCGTGGGCAGGGGGGAGTTTGGCTACACCTTC.

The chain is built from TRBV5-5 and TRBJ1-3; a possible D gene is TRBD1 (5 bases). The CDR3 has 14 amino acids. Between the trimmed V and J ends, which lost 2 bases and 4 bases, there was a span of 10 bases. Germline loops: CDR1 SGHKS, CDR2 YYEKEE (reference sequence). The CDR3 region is CASSFSGDGNTIYF. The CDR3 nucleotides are TGTGCCAGCAGCTTTTCCGGGGACGGAAACACCATATATTTT.

The CDR3 here is CAISESVLSSYNEQFF. CDR3 bases: TGTGCCATCAGTGAGTCAGTCCTGAGCTCCTACAATGAGCAGTTCTTC. The V call is TRBV10-3, the J call TRBJ2-1; the D is unclear. V dropped 0 bases and J dropped 0 bases, with 9 bases sitting between them. The CDR3 is made up of 16 amino acids. Germline CDR1 ENHRY, CDR2 SYGVKD.

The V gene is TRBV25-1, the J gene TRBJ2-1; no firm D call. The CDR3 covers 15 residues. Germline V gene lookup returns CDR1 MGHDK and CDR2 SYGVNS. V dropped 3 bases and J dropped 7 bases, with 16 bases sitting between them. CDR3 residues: CASSDGRPARNEQFF. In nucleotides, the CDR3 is TGTGCCAGCAGTGACGGAAGGCCAGCTAGGAATGAGCAGTTCTTC. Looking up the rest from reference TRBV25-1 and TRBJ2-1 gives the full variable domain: EADIYQTPRYLVIGTGKKITLECSQTMGHDKMYWYQQDPGMELHLIHYSYGVNSTEKGDLSSESTVSRIRTEHFPLTLESARPSHTSQYLCASSDGRPARNEQFFGPGTRLTVL.

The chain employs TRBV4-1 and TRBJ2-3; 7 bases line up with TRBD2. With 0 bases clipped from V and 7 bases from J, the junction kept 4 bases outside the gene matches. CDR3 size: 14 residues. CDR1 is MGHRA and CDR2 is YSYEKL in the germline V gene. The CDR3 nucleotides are TGCGCCAGCAGCCAAGAAGGGGAGGGCTATACGCAGTATTTT. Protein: CASSQEGEGYTQYF.